This T cell receptor beta chain came from a study of beta chain features in type 1 diabetes. Of note for this clone: No antigen is known for it.

Broader study findings: When Type 1 diabetes patients were examined, their TCRB CDR3s proved moderately but significantly shorter in all four CD4+ subsets.

Looked up from germline, CDR1 is SEHNR and CDR2 is FQNEAQ (reference sequence). Trimming stripped 1 base from V and 2 bases from J, with 12 bases between. This CDR3 has 15 amino acids. The whole isolated RNA underwent reverse transcription, so sequencing captured expressed TCRB transcripts. TCRdb's table, derived via immunoSEQ multiplex PCR, lists solely in-frame clones and lacks some. Counted here are a few hundred thousand clones, 25% to 35% occurring once; the ten biggest clones make up 3.5% to 4.5%. This receptor was obtained from a man younger than 40 in good health. Sequences were obtained from central memory CD4+ T cells from blood. V usage is TRBV7-9 and J usage is TRBJ2-7; perhaps TRBD2 as D (6 bases). This chain's CDR3 is CASSLVRGSAYEQYF. The CDR3 nucleotides read TGTGCCAGCAGCTTAGTTCGGGGGAGCGCCTACGAGCAGTACTTC.